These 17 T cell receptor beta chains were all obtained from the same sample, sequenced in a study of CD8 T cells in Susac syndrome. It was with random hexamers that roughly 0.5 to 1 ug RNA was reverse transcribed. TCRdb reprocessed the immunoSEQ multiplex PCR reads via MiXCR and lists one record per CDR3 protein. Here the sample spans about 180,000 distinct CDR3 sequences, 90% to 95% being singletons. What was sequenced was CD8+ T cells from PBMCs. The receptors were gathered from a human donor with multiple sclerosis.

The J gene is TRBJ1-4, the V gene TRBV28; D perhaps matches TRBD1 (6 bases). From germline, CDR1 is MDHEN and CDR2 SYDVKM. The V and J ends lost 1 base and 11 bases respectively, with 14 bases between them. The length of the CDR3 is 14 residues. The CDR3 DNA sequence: TGTGCCAGCAGTTTATCGTCTTCAGGGGCTAAACTGTTTTTT. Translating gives CASSLSSSGAKLFF.

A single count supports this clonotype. CDR3 sequence reads: CASSSPGTGNGYTF. The CDR3 DNA reads TGTGCCAGCAGTTCCCCCGGGACAGGGAATGGCTACACCTTC. The chain recombines TRBV27 with TRBJ1-2; TRBD1 aligns across 9 bases. Germline CDR1 MNHEY, CDR2 SMNVEV (reference sequence). This CDR3 spans 14 amino acids. The junction had 6 bases not matched to a gene; V was cut back by 4 bases and J by 6 bases.

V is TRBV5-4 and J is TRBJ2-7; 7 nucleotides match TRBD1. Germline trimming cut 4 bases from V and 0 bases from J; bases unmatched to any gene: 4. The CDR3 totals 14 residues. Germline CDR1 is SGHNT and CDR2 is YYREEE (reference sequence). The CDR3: CASSPDRNSYEQYF. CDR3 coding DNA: TGTGCCAGCAGCCCGGACAGGAACTCCTACGAGCAGTACTTC.

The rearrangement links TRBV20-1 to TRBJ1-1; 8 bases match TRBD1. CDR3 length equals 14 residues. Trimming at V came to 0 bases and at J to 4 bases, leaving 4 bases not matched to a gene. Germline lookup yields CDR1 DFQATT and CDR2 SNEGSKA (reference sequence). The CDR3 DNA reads TGCAGTGCTAGAGAGGCAGGGGGCACCACTGAAGCTTTCTTT. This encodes CSAREAGGTTEAFF.

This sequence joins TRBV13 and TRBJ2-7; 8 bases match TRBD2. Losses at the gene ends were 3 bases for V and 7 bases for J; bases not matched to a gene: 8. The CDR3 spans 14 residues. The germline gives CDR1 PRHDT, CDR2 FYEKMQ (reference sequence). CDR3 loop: CASSFSSGREEQYF. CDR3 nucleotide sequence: TGTGCCAGCAGCTTCTCGAGCGGGAGAGAGGAGCAGTACTTC. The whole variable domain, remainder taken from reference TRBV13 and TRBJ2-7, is AAGVIQSPRHLIKEKRETATLKCYPIPRHDTVYWYQQGPGQDPQFLISFYEKMQSDKGSIPDRFSAQQFSDYHSELNMSSLELGDSALYFCASSFSSGREEQYFGPGTRLTVT.

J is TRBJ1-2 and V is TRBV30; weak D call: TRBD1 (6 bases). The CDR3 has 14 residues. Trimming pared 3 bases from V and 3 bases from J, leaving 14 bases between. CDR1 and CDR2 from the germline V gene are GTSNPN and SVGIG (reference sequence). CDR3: CAWSQDSGDYGYTF. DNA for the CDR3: TGTGCCTGGAGCCAGGACAGCGGAGACTATGGCTACACCTTC. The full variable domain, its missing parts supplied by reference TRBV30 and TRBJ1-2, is SQTIHQWPATLVQPVGSPLSLECTVEGTSNPNLYWYRQAAGRGLQLLFYSVGIGQISSEVPQNLSASRPQDRQFILSSKKLLLSDSGFYLCAWSQDSGDYGYTFGSGTRLTVV.

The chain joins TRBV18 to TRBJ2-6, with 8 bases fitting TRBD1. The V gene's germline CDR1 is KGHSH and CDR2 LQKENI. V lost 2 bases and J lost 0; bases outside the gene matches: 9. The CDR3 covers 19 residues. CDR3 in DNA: TGTGCCAGCTCACCATTGGGGGACAGGCCCTACTCTGGGGCCAACGTCCTGACTTTC. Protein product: CASSPLGDRPYSGANVLTF.

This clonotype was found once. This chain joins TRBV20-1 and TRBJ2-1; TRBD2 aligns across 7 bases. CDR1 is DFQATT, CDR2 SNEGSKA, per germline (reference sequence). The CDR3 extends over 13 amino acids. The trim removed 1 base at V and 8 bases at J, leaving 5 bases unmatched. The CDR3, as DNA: TGCAGTGCTAGAGCGGGAGGCATGGATGAGCAGTTCTTC. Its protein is CSARAGGMDEQFF.

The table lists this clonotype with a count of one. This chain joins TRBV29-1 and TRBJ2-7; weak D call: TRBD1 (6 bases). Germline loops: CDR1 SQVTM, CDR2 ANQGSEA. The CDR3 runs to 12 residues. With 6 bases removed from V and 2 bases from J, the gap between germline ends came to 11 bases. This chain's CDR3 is CSVWDITYEQYF. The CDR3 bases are TGCAGCGTGTGGGACATAACCTACGAGCAGTACTTC.

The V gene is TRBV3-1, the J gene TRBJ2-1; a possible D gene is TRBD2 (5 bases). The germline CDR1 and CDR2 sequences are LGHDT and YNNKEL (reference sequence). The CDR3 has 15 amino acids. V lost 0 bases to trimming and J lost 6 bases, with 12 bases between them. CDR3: CASSQETRSSNEQFF. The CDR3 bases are TGTGCCAGCAGCCAAGAAACTAGGTCCAGCAATGAGCAGTTCTTC.

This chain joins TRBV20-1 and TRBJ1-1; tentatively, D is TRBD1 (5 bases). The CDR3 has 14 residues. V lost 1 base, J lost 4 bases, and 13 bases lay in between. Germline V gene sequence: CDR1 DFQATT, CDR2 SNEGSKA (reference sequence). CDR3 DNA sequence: TGCAGTGCTAGAGTTATGGGGGAAGGCACTGAAGCTTTCTTT. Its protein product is CSARVMGEGTEAFF.

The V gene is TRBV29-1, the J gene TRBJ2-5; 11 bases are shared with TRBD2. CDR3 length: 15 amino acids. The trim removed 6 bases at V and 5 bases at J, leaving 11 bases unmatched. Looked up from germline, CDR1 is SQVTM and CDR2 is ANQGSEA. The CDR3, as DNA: TGCAGCGTGTTCACTAGCGGGAGAGGCCAGGAGACCCAGTACTTC. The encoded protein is CSVFTSGRGQETQYF. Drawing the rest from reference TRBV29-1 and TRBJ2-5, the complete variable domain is SAVISQKPSRDICQRGTSLTIQCQVDSQVTMMFWYRQQPGQSLTLIATANQGSEATYESGFVIDKFPISRPNLTFSTLTVSNMSPEDSSIYLCSVFTSGRGQETQYFGPGTRLLVL.

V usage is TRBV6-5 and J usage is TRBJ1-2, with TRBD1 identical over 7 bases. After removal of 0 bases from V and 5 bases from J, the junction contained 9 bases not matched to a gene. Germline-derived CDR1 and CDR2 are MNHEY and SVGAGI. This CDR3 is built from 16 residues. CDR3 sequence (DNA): TGTGCCAGCAGTTACTCGAGAGACAGGGAAGGGTATGGCTACACCTTC. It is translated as CASSYSRDREGYGYTF.

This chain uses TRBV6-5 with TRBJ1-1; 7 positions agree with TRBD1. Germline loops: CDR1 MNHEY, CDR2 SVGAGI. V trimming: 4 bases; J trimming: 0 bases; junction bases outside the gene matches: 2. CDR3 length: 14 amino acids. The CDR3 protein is CASSWGQLNTEAFF. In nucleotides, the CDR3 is TGTGCCAGCAGTTGGGGACAGTTGAACACTGAAGCTTTCTTT.

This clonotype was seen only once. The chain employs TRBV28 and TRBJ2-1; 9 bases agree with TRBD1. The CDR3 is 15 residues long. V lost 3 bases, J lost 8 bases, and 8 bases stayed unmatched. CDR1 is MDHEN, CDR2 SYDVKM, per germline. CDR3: CASSFSGQGFDEQFF. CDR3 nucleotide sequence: TGTGCCAGCAGTTTTAGCGGACAGGGGTTTGATGAGCAGTTCTTC. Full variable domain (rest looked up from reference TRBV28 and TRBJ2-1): DVKVTQSSRYLVKRTGEKVFLECVQDMDHENMFWYRQDPGLGLRLIYFSYDVKMKEKGDIPEGYSVSREKKERFSLILESASTNQTSMYLCASSFSGQGFDEQFFGPGTRLTVL.

This chain's CDR3 is CASNPERGTDTQYF. The CDR3 DNA reads TGTGCCAGTAATCCAGAGAGGGGGACAGATACGCAGTATTTT. This chain links TRBV19 with TRBJ2-3; D is possibly TRBD1 (6 bases). With 7 bases removed from V and 3 bases from J, the gap between germline ends came to 14 bases. CDR1 and CDR2 (germline): LNHDA, SQIVND (reference sequence). This CDR3 contains 14 residues.

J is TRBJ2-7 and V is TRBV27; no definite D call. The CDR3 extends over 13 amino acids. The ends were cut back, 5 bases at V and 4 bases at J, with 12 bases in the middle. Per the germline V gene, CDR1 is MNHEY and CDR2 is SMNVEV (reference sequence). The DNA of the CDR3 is TGTGCCAGCAGTCAAGTGGGTACTTACGAGCAGTACTTC. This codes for CASSQVGTYEQYF.